The 11 T cell receptor beta chains reported below all come from one sample, sequenced in a study of OX40 agonist ivuxolimab in advanced cancers. The table came from immunoSEQ multiplex PCR; TCRdb's copy has only in-frame clones and leaves some out. The table lists some 85,000 clones, 90% to 95% of them singletons, with about 2.1% in the top ten. Sequencing used CD4+ or CD8+ T cells sorted from blood, obtained in a trial of the OX40 agonist ivuxolimab. These receptor sequences come from an adult with an advanced solid tumor such as melanoma, head and neck, liver or kidney cancer.

V and J are TRBV27 and TRBJ1-2; 7 bases fit TRBD1. Germline-derived CDR1 and CDR2 are MNHEY and SMNVEV (reference sequence). The ends lost 4 bases at V and 2 bases at J; junction bases unmatched: 1. The CDR3 is made up of 13 amino acids. Written as DNA, the CDR3 is TGTGCCAGCAGTTCACAGGGGAACTATGGCTACACCTTC. Residues: CASSSQGNYGYTF.

The J gene is TRBJ2-6, the V gene TRBV2; no clear D gene. Germline CDR1 and CDR2: SNHLY and FYNNEI. Between the trimmed V and J ends, which lost 4 bases and 12 bases, there was a span of 13 bases. CDR3 length: 13 amino acids. DNA of the CDR3: TGTGCCAGCAGTGCTGATCAGGTCGCCGTCCTGACTTTC. As protein: CASSADQVAVLTF.

The chain couples TRBV28 to TRBJ2-7; 8 bases are a match to TRBD1. V gave up 5 bases and J gave up 12 bases; unmatched junction bases: 15. The V gene's germline CDR1 is MDHEN and CDR2 SYDVKM. CDR3 length equals 14 residues. The CDR3 region is CASSQPGQVPHPYF. The CDR3 DNA follows: TGTGCCAGCAGTCAACCGGGACAGGTGCCCCATCCGTACTTC.

The CDR3 loop reads CASSPRGTSGTNEQYF. The CDR3 DNA reads TGCGCCAGCAGCCCCCGGGGGACTAGCGGCACCAACGAGCAGTACTTC. The V call is TRBV4-1, the J call TRBJ2-7, with 11 positions matching TRBD2. The CDR3 length is 16 residues. Trimming removed 4 bases from V and 5 bases from J; junction bases left unmatched: 10. Germline loops: CDR1 MGHRA, CDR2 YSYEKL.

This chain links TRBV5-1 with TRBJ2-1; D is possibly TRBD1 (6 bases). The CDR3 is 15 amino acids. CDR1 is SGHRS and CDR2 is YFSETQ in the germline V gene. With 2 bases removed from V and 0 bases from J, the gap between germline ends came to 9 bases. The CDR3 sequence is CASSFQGSSYNEQFF. The CDR3 DNA follows: TGCGCCAGCAGCTTTCAGGGGAGCTCCTACAATGAGCAGTTCTTC.

This clone was seen just once. This chain uses TRBV6-6 with TRBJ1-2; D is uncertain. Trimming removed 2 bases at V and 8 bases at J, with 15 bases between. Per the germline V gene, CDR1 is MNHNY and CDR2 is SVGAGI (reference sequence). The CDR3 spans 14 residues. The CDR3 DNA follows: TGTGCCAGCAGTTACCGTAGCCGACACGTGGGCTACACCTTC. It codes for CASSYRSRHVGYTF.

This sequence joins TRBV28 and TRBJ1-1, with 9 nucleotides matching TRBD1. The CDR3 is 14 residues long. The V gene end was trimmed by 5 bases and the J gene end by 5 bases; junction bases not matched to a gene: 6. Germline values: CDR1 MDHEN, CDR2 SYDVKM. The chain's CDR3 is CASSPGQGWTEAFF. The CDR3 DNA is TGTGCCAGCAGTCCGGGACAGGGATGGACTGAAGCTTTCTTT.

V and J are TRBV7-3 and TRBJ2-7; 12 bases are a match to TRBD2. With 2 bases clipped from V and 4 bases from J, the junction kept 9 bases outside the gene matches. This CDR3 spans 17 amino acids. Germline CDR1 SGHTA, CDR2 FQGTGA. CDR3 bases: TGTGCCAGCAGCTTAGCCCCGACTAGCGGGAGAGGTTACGAGCAGTACTTC. It is translated as CASSLAPTSGRGYEQYF.

V is TRBV5-5 and J is TRBJ2-4, with TRBD2 matching over 11 bases. The CDR3 is made up of 17 amino acids. The germline CDR1 and CDR2 sequences are SGHKS and YYEKEE (reference sequence). V trimming: 7 bases; J trimming: 0 bases; junction bases outside the gene matches: 9. The chain's CDR3 is CASLVAGGDGAKNIQYF. In DNA form, the CDR3 reads TGTGCCAGCCTTGTAGCGGGAGGGGATGGAGCCAAAAACATTCAGTACTTC.

The chain uses TRBV27 and TRBJ2-2, with 8 bases that match TRBD2. CDR3 length: 14 residues. Trimming took 6 bases from V and 4 from J; bases not matched to a gene: 4. Germline loops: CDR1 MNHEY, CDR2 SMNVEV (reference sequence). The chain's CDR3 is CASRYSGITGELFF. In nucleotides, the CDR3 is TGTGCCAGCAGGTATAGCGGGATCACCGGGGAGCTGTTTTTT.

The V and J genes are TRBV25-1 and TRBJ2-7; D perhaps matches TRBD1 (6 bases). Germline V gene sequence: CDR1 MGHDK, CDR2 SYGVNS. This CDR3 is built from 14 residues. V lost 4 bases and J 1 base, leaving 11 bases between the germline ends. CDR3 bases: TGTGCCAGCAGTGCCCAAACAGGGTCCTACGAGCAGTACTTC. It specifies CASSAQTGSYEQYF.